This paragraph reports one T cell receptor beta chain. The antigen remains unidentified. The CDR3 runs 15 residues. The ends were cut back, 6 bases at V and 1 base at J, with 14 bases in the middle. Germline V gene sequence: CDR1 MNHEY, CDR2 SVGEGT. MiXCR was run by TCRdb on the 5' RACE reads, yielding one entry per CDR3 protein. The repertoire holds nearly 55,000 distinct CDR3 sequences, with around 24% as singletons. Overall study findings and caveats: Greatest tumor Treg TCR overlap was with tumor naive CD4+ cells. Tumor memory CD4+ T cell TCR gene usage was found to cluster with blood and lymph node memory CD4+ cells and with lymph node naive CD4+ cells.

The chain recombines TRBV6-2 or TRBV6-3 with TRBJ2-3, with no clear D. Sequenced input: tumor-infiltrating naive CD4+ T cells sorted from the breast tumor. Subset indicated: naive CD4+ T cells, CD4+CD45RA+CD25-. The receptor was derived from a female donor with breast cancer. CDR3 coding DNA: TGTGCCAGCAGCCTCTACAAGTCTGGCACAGATACGCAGTATTTT. This translates into CASSLYKSGTDTQYF.